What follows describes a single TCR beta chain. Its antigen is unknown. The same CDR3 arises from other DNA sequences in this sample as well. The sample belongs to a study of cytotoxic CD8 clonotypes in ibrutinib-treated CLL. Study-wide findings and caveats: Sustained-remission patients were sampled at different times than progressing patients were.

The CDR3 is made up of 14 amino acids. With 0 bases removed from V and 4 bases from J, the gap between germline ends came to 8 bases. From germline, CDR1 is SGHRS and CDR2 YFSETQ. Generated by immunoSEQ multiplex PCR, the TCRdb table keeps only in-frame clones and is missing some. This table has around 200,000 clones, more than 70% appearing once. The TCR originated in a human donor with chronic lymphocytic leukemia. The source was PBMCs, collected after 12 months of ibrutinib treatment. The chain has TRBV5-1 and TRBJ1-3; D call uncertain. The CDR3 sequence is CASSLVGFGNTIYF. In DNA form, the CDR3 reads TGCGCCAGCAGCTTGGTGGGCTTCGGAAACACCATATATTTT.